The entry that follows covers one T cell receptor beta chain sequence. The data were obtained in a study of blood T cell repertoires in COVID-19. Study summary: Samples of COVID-19 (acute and convalescent) were obtained from the United States, Italy and Spain.

Trimming removed 4 bases from V and 3 bases from J, with 12 bases in between. The germline CDR1 and CDR2 sequences are LGHDT and YNNKEL (reference sequence). The CDR3 loop spans 14 amino acids. The assay was immunoSEQ multiplex PCR, and TCRdb's table has in-frame clones only and misses some. The table shows approximately 210,000 clones, with around 84% occurring only once. The chain carries TRBV3-1 (or the pseudogene TRBV3-2) and TRBJ1-1; the D is unclear. Input material: peripheral blood. The source is a woman of 80 years or more with COVID-19, enrolled during active disease. CDR3: CASSLTWGDTEAFF. CDR3 DNA sequence: TGTGCCAGCAGCCTTACGTGGGGAGACACTGAAGCTTTCTTT.